Presented here are 15 T cell receptor beta chains from one specimen sequenced in a study of blood T cells in healthy people across ages. It was with a sample-barcoded 5' primer and a J-beta primer mix that a second PCR of roughly 7 to 12 cycles was run. TCRdb passed the 5' RACE reads through MiXCR, listing each CDR3 protein once. The data hold hundreds of thousands of distinct CDR3 sequences, with roughly half observed a single time. The sequenced sample consisted of blood. Source of these receptors: a man in his sixties in good health.

The V and J genes are TRBV6-5 and TRBJ2-7; TRBD2 might be the D (6 bases). The V end was cut by 2 bases, the J end by 6 bases, with 14 bases between. CDR1 and CDR2 from the germline V gene are MNHEY and SVGAGI. This CDR3 is 14 amino acids long. Written as DNA, the CDR3 is TGTGCCAGCAGTTACGGGGAGGCCCGTGGCGAGCAGTACTTC. Protein sequence: CASSYGEARGEQYF.

J is TRBJ2-1 and V is TRBV7-2; 7 nucleotides line up with TRBD2. This CDR3 is 13 amino acids long. V gave up 5 bases and J gave up 13 bases; unmatched junction bases: 11. The germline V gene encodes CDR1 SGHTA and CDR2 FQGNSA. The CDR3 sequence is CASSTRGRETQFF. The DNA of the CDR3 is TGTGCCAGCAGCACACGAGGGAGGGAGACCCAGTTCTTC.

This clonotype was seen more than once but under ten times. J is TRBJ2-4 and V is TRBV7-8, with TRBD2 matching 8 bases. The germline V gene has CDR1 SGHVS and CDR2 FQNEAQ. V lost 4 bases and J lost 4; bases outside the gene matches: 3. The CDR3 covers 14 residues. The CDR3 spells CASSSTGGKNIQYF. DNA for the CDR3: TGTGCCAGCAGCTCAACGGGGGGGAAAAACATTCAGTACTTC.

This clonotype was recorded a few times. This rearrangement joins TRBV7-9 to TRBJ2-1; 8 bases fit TRBD2. The junction had 8 bases not matched to a gene; V was cut back by 1 base and J by 9 bases. The germline gives CDR1 SEHNR, CDR2 FQNEAQ (reference sequence). CDR3 length: 15 amino acids. The CDR3 here is CASSLVGTRSSEQFF. The DNA of the CDR3 is TGTGCCAGCAGCTTAGTAGGGACTAGGAGTAGTGAGCAGTTCTTC.

This rearrangement joins TRBV24-1 to TRBJ2-3; 10 nucleotides agree with TRBD2. The CDR3 runs to 16 residues. CDR1 and CDR2 from the germline V gene are KGHDR and SFDVKD. The V gene end was trimmed by 4 bases and the J gene end by 6 bases; junction bases not matched to a gene: 9. The CDR3 loop reads CATSDPTSGAIDTQYF. CDR3 DNA: TGTGCCACCAGTGACCCTACTAGCGGGGCCATTGATACGCAGTATTTT.

This chain uses TRBV27 with TRBJ1-4; D is perhaps TRBD1 (6 bases). The CDR3 sequence is 13 residues long. CDR1 is MNHEY, CDR2 SMNVEV, per germline (reference sequence). V dropped 5 bases and J dropped 8 bases, with 12 bases sitting between them. CDR3 in amino acids: CASSHQGWEKLFF. The CDR3 DNA is TGTGCCAGCAGTCATCAGGGGTGGGAAAAACTGTTTTTT.

The CDR3 reads CASSQEYTDTQYF. CDR3 nucleotide sequence: TGTGCCAGCAGCCAAGAGTACACAGATACGCAGTATTTT. The rearrangement joins TRBV7-2 to TRBJ2-3, with no clear D. In germline, CDR1 is SGHTA, CDR2 FQGNSA. This CDR3 spans 13 amino acids. V was clipped by 5 bases and J by 2 bases, with 8 bases between them.

V usage is TRBV5-1 and J usage is TRBJ2-3; D not certain. The CDR3 consists of 16 residues. V lost 4 bases and J lost 1, with 16 bases in between. Germline CDR1 is SGHRS and CDR2 is YFSETQ. CDR3 in DNA: TGCGCCAGCAGCCTCAATCCGCTAAGGGGCACAGATACGCAGTATTTT. Residues: CASSLNPLRGTDTQYF. Using reference TRBV5-1 and TRBJ2-3 for the parts outside the CDR3, the full variable domain is KAGVTQTPRYLIKTRGQQVTLSCSPISGHRSVSWYQQTPGQGLQFLFEYFSETQRNKGNFPGRFSGRQFSNSRSEMNVSTLELGDSALYLCASSLNPLRGTDTQYFGPGTRLTVL.

The genes are TRBV2 and TRBJ1-6, with 7 bases matching TRBD1. CDR1 and CDR2 from the germline V gene are SNHLY and FYNNEI. J was trimmed by 6 bases and V by 8 bases; bases with no gene match: 4. The CDR3 sequence is 13 residues long. Here the CDR3 reads CASYRGSNSPLHF. The CDR3 DNA reads as TGTGCCAGCTACAGGGGATCTAATTCACCCCTCCACTTT.

This clonotype appeared a few times. V usage is TRBV3-1 and J usage is TRBJ1-6, with 7 positions matching TRBD1. Germline values: CDR1 LGHDT, CDR2 YNNKEL (reference sequence). This CDR3 region has 15 residues. V trimming: 4 bases; J trimming: 6 bases; junction bases outside the gene matches: 6. The CDR3 DNA reads as TGTGCCAGCAGCCCAGGGACAGTCACTAATTCACCCCTCCACTTT. As protein: CASSPGTVTNSPLHF.

This clonotype showed up many times. J is TRBJ2-7 and V is TRBV3-1, with D unclear. Germline-derived CDR1 and CDR2 are LGHDT and YNNKEL (reference sequence). V was clipped by 6 bases and J by 2 bases, with 14 bases between them. The CDR3 totals 14 residues. CDR3 nucleotides: TGTGCCAGCAGGTCACAGACGAAAACCTACGAGCAGTACTTC. It translates to CASRSQTKTYEQYF.

This clonotype was recorded a few times. The chain is built from TRBV7-2 and TRBJ2-5; tentative D call: TRBD2 (7 bases). The ends were cut back, 3 bases at V and 4 bases at J, with 15 bases in the middle. Germline V gene lookup returns CDR1 SGHTA and CDR2 FQGNSA. The CDR3 consists of 15 residues. The DNA for the CDR3 is TGTGCCAGCAGCTTGGTGGGGGGGGGGGCAGAGACCCAGTACTTC. Translated, it gives CASSLVGGGAETQYF.

This clonotype was picked up many times. CDR3 sequence: CASSYGDATQYF. CDR3 coding DNA: TGTGCCAGCAGTTACGGGGACGCTACGCAGTATTTT. V is TRBV6-2 or TRBV6-3 and J is TRBJ2-3; D may be TRBD1 or TRBD2 (5 bases each). Germline CDR1 is MNHEY and CDR2 is SVGEGT. This CDR3 contains 12 residues. V was pared by 2 bases and J by 8 bases, with 8 bases between.

This clonotype occurred many times. The rearrangement uses TRBV5-1 and TRBJ2-3; D is unresolved. Germline CDR1 is SGHRS and CDR2 is YFSETQ. The CDR3 is 16 amino acids. The V and J ends lost 7 bases and 1 base respectively, with 19 bases between them. The CDR3 DNA reads as TGCGCCAGCCGGGCGGCGGCTACTGGCGGCACAGATACGCAGTATTTT. Protein product: CASRAAATGGTDTQYF.

To note about this clonotype: Being one base from a much bigger clone, this may be a read error. The V and J genes are TRBV20-1 and TRBJ2-7, with D possibly TRBD2 on 6 matching bases. Trimming took off 7 bases at V and 4 bases at J, with 14 bases between the two ends. The germline gives CDR1 DFQATT, CDR2 SNEGSKA (reference sequence). The CDR3 spans 12 residues. The CDR3 region has the DNA TGCAGTGTAGGTGAGGAGGGATACGAGCAGTACTTC. This translates into CSVGEEGYEQYF.